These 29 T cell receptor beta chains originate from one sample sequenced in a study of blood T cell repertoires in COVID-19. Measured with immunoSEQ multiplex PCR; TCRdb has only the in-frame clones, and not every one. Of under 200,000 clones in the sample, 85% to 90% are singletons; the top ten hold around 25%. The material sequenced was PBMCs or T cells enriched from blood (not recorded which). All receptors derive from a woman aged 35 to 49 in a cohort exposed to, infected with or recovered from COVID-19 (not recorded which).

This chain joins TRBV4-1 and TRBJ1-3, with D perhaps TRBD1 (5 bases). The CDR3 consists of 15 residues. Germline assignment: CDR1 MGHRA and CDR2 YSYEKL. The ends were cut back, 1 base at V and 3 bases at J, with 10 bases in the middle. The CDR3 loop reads CASSQVRGGGNTIYF. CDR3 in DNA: TGCGCCAGCAGCCAAGTACGGGGGGGTGGAAACACCATATATTTT.

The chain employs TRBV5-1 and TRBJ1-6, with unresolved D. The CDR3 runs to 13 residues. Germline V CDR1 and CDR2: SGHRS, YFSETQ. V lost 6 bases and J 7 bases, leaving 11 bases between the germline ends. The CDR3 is CASNLVENSPLHF. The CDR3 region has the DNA TGCGCCAGCAATCTGGTCGAGAATTCACCCCTCCACTTT. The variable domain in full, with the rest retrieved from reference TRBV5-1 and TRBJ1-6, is KAGVTQTPRYLIKTRGQQVTLSCSPISGHRSVSWYQQTPGQGLQFLFEYFSETQRNKGNFPGRFSGRQFSNSRSEMNVSTLELGDSALYLCASNLVENSPLHFGNGTRLTVT.

Here the CDR3 reads CASSLVREGQERQYF. The CDR3 DNA follows: TGTGCCAGCAGCTTAGTTCGGGAGGGACAAGAGAGACAGTACTTC. The chain couples TRBV7-2 to TRBJ2-7; 8 nucleotides agree with TRBD2. Germline V CDR1 and CDR2: SGHTA, FQGNSA. The CDR3 contains 15 residues. After removal of 1 base from V and 10 bases from J, the junction contained 12 bases not matched to a gene.

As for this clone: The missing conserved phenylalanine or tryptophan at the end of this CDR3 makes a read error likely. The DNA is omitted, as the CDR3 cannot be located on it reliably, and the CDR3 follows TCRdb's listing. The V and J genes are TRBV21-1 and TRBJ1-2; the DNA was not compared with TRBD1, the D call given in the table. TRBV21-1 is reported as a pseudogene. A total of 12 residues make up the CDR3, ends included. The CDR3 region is CASSNAGTGLMC.

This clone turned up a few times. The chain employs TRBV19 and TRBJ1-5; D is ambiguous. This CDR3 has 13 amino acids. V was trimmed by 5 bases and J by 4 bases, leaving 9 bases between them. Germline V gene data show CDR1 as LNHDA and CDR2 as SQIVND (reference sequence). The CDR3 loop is CASSSSHNQPQHF. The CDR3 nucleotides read TGTGCCAGTAGTTCGAGCCATAATCAGCCCCAGCATTTT.

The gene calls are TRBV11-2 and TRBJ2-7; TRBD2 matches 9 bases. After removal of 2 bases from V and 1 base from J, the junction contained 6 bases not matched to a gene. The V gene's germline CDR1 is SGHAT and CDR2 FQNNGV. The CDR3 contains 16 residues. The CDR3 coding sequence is TGTGCCAGCAGCTTATCTGCAAGCGGGAGGTCCTACGAGCAGTACTTC. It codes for CASSLSASGRSYEQYF.

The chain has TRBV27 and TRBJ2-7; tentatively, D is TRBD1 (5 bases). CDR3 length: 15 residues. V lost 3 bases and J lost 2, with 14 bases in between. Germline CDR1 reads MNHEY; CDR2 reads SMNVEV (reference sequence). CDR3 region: CASSLVGRVPYEQYF. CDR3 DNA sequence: TGTGCCAGCAGTTTGGTGGGCAGGGTGCCCTACGAGCAGTACTTC.

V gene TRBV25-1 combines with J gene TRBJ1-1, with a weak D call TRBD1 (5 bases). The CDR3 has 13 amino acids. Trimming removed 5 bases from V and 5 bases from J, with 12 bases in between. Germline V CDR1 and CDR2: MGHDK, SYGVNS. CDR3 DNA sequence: TGTGCCAGCAGTACCCTTGGGGGGACTGAAGCTTTCTTT. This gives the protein CASSTLGGTEAFF.

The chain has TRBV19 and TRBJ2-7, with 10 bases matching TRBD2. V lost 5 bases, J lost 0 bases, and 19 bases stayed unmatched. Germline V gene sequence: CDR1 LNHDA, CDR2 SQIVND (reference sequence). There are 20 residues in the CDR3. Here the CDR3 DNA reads TGTGCCAGTAGTGCTCCCCGACTAGCGGGTATTGGCTTGAGCTCCTACGAGCAGTACTTC. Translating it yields CASSAPRLAGIGLSSYEQYF.

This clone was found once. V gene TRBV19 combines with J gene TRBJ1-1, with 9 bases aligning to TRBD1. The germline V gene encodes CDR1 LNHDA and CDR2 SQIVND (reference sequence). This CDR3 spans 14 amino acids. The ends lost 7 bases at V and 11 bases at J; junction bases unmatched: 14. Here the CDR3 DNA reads TGTGCCAGTAACCCCAGGGGACAGGGAGGGTCGGCTTTCTTT. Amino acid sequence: CASNPRGQGGSAFF.

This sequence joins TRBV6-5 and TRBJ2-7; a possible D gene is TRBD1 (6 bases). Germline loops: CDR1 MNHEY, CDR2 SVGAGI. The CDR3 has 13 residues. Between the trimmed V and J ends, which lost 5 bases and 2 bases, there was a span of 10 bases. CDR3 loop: CASSPTGTYEQYF. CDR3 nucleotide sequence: TGTGCCAGCAGTCCGACAGGAACCTACGAGCAGTACTTC.

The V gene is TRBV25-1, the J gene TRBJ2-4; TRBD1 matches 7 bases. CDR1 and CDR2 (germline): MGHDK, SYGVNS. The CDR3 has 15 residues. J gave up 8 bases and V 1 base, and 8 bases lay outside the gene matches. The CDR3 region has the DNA TGTGCCAGCAGTGAATCCGAGACAGGGCTCCACATTCAGTACTTC. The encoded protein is CASSESETGLHIQYF.

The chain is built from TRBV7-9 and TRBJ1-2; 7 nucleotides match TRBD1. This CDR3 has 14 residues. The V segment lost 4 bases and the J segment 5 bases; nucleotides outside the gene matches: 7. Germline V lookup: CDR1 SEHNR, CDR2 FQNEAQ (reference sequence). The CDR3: CASSWTGPGYGYTF. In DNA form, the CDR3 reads TGTGCCAGCAGCTGGACAGGTCCGGGGTATGGCTACACCTTC.

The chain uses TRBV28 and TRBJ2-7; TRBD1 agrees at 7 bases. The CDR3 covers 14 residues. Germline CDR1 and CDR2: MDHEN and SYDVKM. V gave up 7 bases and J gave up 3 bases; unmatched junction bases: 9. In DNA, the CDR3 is TGTGCCAGCAAACTCCCGGGACAGAACTACGAGCAGTACTTC. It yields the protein CASKLPGQNYEQYF.

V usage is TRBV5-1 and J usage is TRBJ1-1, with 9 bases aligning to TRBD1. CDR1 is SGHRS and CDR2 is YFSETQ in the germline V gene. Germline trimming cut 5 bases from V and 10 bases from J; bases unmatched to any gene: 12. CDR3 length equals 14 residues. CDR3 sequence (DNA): TGCGCCAGCAGTTCCGGGACAGGGAGAGTCGGAGCTTTCTTT. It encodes CASSSGTGRVGAFF.

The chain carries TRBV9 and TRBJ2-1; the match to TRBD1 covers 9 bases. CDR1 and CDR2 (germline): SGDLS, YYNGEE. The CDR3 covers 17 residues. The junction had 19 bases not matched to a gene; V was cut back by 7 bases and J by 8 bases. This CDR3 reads CASGDRTGTGYVDEQFF. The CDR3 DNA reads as TGTGCCAGCGGGGACCGGACCGGGACAGGGTACGTGGATGAGCAGTTCTTC.

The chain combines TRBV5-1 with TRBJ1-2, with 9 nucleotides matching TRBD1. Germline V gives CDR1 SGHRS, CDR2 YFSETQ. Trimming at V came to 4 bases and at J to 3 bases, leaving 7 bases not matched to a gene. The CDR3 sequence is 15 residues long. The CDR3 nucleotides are TGCGCCAGCAGCCCCCCAGACAGGGGGTACTATGGCTACACCTTC. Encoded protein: CASSPPDRGYYGYTF.

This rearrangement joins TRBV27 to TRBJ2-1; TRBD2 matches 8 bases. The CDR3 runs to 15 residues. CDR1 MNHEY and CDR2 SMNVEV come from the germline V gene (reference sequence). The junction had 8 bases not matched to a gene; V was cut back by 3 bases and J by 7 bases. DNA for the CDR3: TGTGCCAGCAGTTTTGCGGGAGGTAAAACGAATGAGCAGTTCTTC. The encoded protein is CASSFAGGKTNEQFF.

CDR3 loop: CASSQVKGAGEQYF. The CDR3 bases are TGCGCCAGCAGCCAAGTTAAGGGGGCGGGGGAGCAGTACTTC. The chain links TRBV4-1 to TRBJ2-7; possibly TRBD1 for D (7 bases). Germline V gives CDR1 MGHRA, CDR2 YSYEKL. V lost 1 base and J 7 bases, leaving 14 bases between the germline ends. This CDR3 is built from 14 residues.

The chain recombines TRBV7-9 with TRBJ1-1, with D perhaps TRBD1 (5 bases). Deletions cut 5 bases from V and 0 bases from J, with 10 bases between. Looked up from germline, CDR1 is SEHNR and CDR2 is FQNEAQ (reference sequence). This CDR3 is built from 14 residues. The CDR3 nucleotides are TGTGCCAGCAGCCAACAGGCCATGAACACTGAAGCTTTCTTT. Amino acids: CASSQQAMNTEAFF.

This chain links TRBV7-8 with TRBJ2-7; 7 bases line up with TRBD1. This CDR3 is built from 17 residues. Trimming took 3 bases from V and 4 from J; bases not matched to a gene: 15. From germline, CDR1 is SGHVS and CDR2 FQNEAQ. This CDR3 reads CASSFNPGQRMGYEQYF. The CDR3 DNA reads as TGTGCCAGCAGCTTTAATCCGGGACAGCGGATGGGTTACGAGCAGTACTTC.

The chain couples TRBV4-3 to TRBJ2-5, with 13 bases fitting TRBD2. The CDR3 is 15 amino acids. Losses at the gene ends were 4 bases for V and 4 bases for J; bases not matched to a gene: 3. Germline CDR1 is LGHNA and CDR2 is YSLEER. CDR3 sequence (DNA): TGCGCCAGCAGCCGTGGGACTAGCGGGACAGAGACCCAGTACTTC. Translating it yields CASSRGTSGTETQYF.

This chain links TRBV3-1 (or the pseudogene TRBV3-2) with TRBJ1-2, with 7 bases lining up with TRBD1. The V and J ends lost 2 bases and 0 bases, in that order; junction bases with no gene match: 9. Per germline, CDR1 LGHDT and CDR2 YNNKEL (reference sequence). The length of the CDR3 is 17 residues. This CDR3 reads CASSQSGQHTSNYGYTF. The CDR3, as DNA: TGTGCCAGCAGCCAATCGGGACAGCATACCTCTAACTATGGCTACACCTTC.

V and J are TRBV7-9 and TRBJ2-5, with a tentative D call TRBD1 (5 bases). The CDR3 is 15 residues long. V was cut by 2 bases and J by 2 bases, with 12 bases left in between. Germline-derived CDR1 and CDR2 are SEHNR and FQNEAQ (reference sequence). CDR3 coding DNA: TGTGCCAGCAGCTTAACCCGGCAGGGACAAGAGACCCAGTACTTC. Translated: CASSLTRQGQETQYF.

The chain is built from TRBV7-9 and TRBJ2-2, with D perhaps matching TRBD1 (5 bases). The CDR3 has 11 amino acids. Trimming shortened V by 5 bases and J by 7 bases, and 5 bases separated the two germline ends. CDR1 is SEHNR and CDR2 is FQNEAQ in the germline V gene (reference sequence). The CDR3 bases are TGTGCCAGCAGCCAGGGCGGGGAGCTGTTTTTT. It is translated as CASSQGGELFF.

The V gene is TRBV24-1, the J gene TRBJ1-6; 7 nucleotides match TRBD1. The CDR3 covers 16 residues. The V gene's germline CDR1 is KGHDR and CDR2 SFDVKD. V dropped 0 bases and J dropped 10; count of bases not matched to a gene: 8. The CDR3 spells CATSDLHGRGWSPLHF. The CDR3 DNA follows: TGTGCCACCAGTGATTTGCATGGCAGGGGGTGGTCACCCCTCCACTTT.

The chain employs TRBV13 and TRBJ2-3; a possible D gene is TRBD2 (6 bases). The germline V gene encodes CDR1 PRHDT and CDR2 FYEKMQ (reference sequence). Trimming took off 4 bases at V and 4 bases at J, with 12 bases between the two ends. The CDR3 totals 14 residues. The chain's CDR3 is CASSWGTFSDTQYF. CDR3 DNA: TGTGCCAGCAGCTGGGGGACTTTCTCAGATACGCAGTATTTT. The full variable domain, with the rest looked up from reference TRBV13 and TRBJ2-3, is AAGVIQSPRHLIKEKRETATLKCYPIPRHDTVYWYQQGPGQDPQFLISFYEKMQSDKGSIPDRFSAQQFSDYHSELNMSSLELGDSALYFCASSWGTFSDTQYFGPGTRLTVL.

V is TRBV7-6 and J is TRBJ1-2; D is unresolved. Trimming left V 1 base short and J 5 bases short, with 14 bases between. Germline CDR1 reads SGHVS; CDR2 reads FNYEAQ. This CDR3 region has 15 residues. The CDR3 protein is CASSLVPLREYGYTF. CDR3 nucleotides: TGTGCCAGCAGCTTAGTCCCCCTCCGGGAATATGGCTACACCTTC.

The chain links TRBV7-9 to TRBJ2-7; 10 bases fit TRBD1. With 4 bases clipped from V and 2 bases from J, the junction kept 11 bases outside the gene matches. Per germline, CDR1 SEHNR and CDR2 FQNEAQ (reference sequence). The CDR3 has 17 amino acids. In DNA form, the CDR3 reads TGTGCCAGCAGCTCGGGACAGGGGATCGGGGGGGCCTACGAGCAGTACTTC. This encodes CASSSGQGIGGAYEQYF.